The clone carrying this T cell receptor (beta chain) has a handful of counts. This sample was included in a study of beta chain features in type 1 diabetes. Looked up from germline, CDR1 is LGHNT and CDR2 is FRNRAP. The CDR3 length is 17 residues. V shed 4 bases, J shed 0 bases, and the junction held 8 bases outside the gene matches. Researchers reported sorting CD4+ naive, central memory, regulatory and stem cell-like memory cells via CD45RO/CCR7/CD25/CD127/CD95/CD27. Once sorted, every population was more than 95% pure. Expressed TCRB transcripts were sequenced because the isolated RNA had all been reverse transcribed beforehand. The method was immunoSEQ multiplex PCR; TCRdb's version includes in-frame clones alone and lacks a portion of them. This table holds about 250,000 clones, roughly an eighth found once.

This receptor was taken from a woman aged 40 to 55 in good health. The chain recombines TRBV12-5 with TRBJ1-4; 7 nucleotides agree with TRBD1. Sample: naive CD4+ T cells from blood. Here the CDR3 DNA reads TGTGCTAGTGGTTGGATGAGGGGGCGACCAACTAATGAAAAACTGTTTTTT. Translating it yields CASGWMRGRPTNEKLFF.